This TCR beta chain comes out of a study of T cell changes during pregnancy in multiple sclerosis. The data were produced by immunoSEQ multiplex PCR, yet TCRdb's version contains in-frame clones alone and is incomplete. The sample contains tens of thousands of clones, 75% to 90% of which appear only once. CDR1 and CDR2 from the germline V gene are SGHRS and YFSETQ. The V end lost 7 bases, the J end lost 6 bases, and 19 bases lay between the germline ends. CDR3 length equals 14 residues. Material: CD4+ T cells from peripheral blood mononuclear cells, obtained in the first trimester of pregnancy. V usage is TRBV5-1 and J usage is TRBJ2-5, with a tentative D call TRBD1 (6 bases). The receptor's source is a female donor with multiple sclerosis, enrolled in a pregnancy study. For the CDR3, the DNA is TGCGCCAGCTCTTATGGGGGCGCGATGAAGACCCAGTACTTC. Translation gives CASSYGGAMKTQYF.